This T cell receptor (beta chain) was profiled in a study of T cell responses to AZD1222 COVID-19 vaccine. Germline V CDR1 and CDR2: MNHEY, SMNVEV (reference sequence). This CDR3 has 14 amino acids. Trimming cost V 4 bases and J 1 base, with 8 bases left between them. The protocol was immunoSEQ multiplex PCR, while the TCRdb copy is restricted to in-frame clones and leaves out a portion. The data contain around 160,000 clones, approximately 85% of them singletons. The study, taken as a whole, reports: As reported, nearly half of all spike-specific TCRs target variant regions that are unmutated. The study identified only a handful of AZD1222 recipients as seropositive at baseline. Repertoire sampling occurred only after the peak T cell response. The donors showed a predominance of white British ancestry and of females, with possible underestimation of clonal diversity.

A remark on this clone: Its antigen is not known.

This clonotype was sampled from an adult in good health. The chain links TRBV27 to TRBJ1-3; D call uncertain. The sample was peripheral blood, taken on day 0 of MenACWY control vaccination. The CDR3 DNA reads TGTGCCAGCAGTTCGGGGTTATCTGGAAACACCATATATTTT. As protein: CASSSGLSGNTIYF.